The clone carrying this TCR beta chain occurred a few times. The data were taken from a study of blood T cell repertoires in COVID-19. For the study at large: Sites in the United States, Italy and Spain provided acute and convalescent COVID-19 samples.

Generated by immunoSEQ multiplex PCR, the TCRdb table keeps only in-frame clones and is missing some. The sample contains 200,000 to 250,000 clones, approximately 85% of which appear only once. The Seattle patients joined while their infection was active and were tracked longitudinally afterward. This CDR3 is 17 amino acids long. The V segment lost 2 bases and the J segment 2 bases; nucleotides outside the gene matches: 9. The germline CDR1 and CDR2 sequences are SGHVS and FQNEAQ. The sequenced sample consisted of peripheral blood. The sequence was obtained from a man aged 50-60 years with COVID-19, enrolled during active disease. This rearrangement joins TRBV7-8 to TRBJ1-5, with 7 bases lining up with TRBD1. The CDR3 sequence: CASSLFARQGGNQPQHF. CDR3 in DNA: TGTGCCAGCAGCTTATTCGCCCGACAGGGTGGCAATCAGCCCCAGCATTTT.